This entry describes one TCR beta chain. Its specificity is unknown. Germline V gene sequence: CDR1 DFQATT, CDR2 SNEGSKA (reference sequence). This CDR3 has 10 amino acids. Blood was drawn once from each donor into heparinised tubes. The draws averaged about 110 mL. Expressed TCRB transcripts were sequenced because the isolated RNA had all been reverse transcribed beforehand. Profiled with immunoSEQ multiplex PCR; TCRdb holds only in-frame clones, not every one. The sample includes 810,000 or so clones, roughly a sixth of them seen just once. This sample was taken from a study of beta chain features in type 1 diabetes. The study, taken as a whole, reports: PCR might pick shorter templates more often, in the same way for patients and controls. Patients with type 1 diabetes carried fewer insertions and had more deletions at their VDJ junctions.

The gene calls are TRBV20-1 and TRBJ2-3; no clear D gene. The sample consisted of naive CD4+ T cells from blood. This TCR was recovered from a woman aged 18-29 years in good health. The CDR3 sequence is CSLGPDTQYF. CDR3 bases: TGCAGCTTAGGCCCAGATACGCAGTATTTT.